These 23 T cell receptor beta chains came from one sample sequenced in a study of T cell changes during pregnancy in multiple sclerosis. Produced via immunoSEQ multiplex PCR; TCRdb's table is partial and in-frame only. The sample comprises just under 70,000 clones, about 89% of which are singletons, and around 0.89% rests with the top ten. The sequencing used peripheral blood, collected in the second trimester of pregnancy. These receptors were collected from a female donor with multiple sclerosis, enrolled in a pregnancy study.

This chain joins TRBV9 and TRBJ1-2, with 9 positions matching TRBD1. J was trimmed by 2 bases and V by 4 bases; bases with no gene match: 6. The CDR3 contains 15 residues. Germline CDR1 SGDLS, CDR2 YYNGEE. DNA of the CDR3: TGTGCCAGCAGCCCCCGGACAGGGGCCAACTATGGCTACACCTTC. Its protein product is CASSPRTGANYGYTF.

V usage is TRBV13 and J usage is TRBJ1-2, with 7 bases aligning to TRBD1. CDR3 length equals 15 residues. After removal of 2 bases from V and 8 bases from J, the junction contained 11 bases not matched to a gene. The germline CDR1 and CDR2 sequences are PRHDT and FYEKMQ (reference sequence). CDR3 nucleotide sequence: TGTGCCAGCAGCTTACAGGGGGGTCCCTACTGGGGCTACACCTTC. It is translated as CASSLQGGPYWGYTF.

The V gene is TRBV7-9, the J gene TRBJ1-1; D is possibly TRBD1 (5 bases). Deletions cut 7 bases from V and 1 base from J, with 13 bases between. There are 14 residues in the CDR3. Germline loops: CDR1 SEHNR, CDR2 FQNEAQ (reference sequence). CDR3 in amino acids: CASTSGEQNTEAFF. DNA of the CDR3: TGTGCCAGCACCTCGGGGGAGCAGAACACTGAAGCTTTCTTT.

The V gene is TRBV7-3, the J gene TRBJ1-1; 8 bases align to TRBD1. This CDR3 has 14 residues. Germline-derived CDR1 and CDR2 are SGHTA and FQGTGA. Trimming at V came to 7 bases and at J to 2 bases, leaving 6 bases not matched to a gene. CDR3 in amino acids: CASTPGGLNTEAFF. CDR3 sequence (DNA): TGTGCCAGCACACCAGGGGGCTTAAACACTGAAGCTTTCTTT.

This sequence joins TRBV6-1 and TRBJ2-7; D ambiguous. The germline CDR1 and CDR2 sequences are MNHNS and SASEGT. The length of the CDR3 is 13 residues. Trimming removed 7 bases from V and 2 bases from J, with 12 bases in between. The CDR3 here is CASKVGRAYEQYF. In DNA form, the CDR3 reads TGTGCCAGCAAGGTGGGCAGAGCCTACGAGCAGTACTTC.

The J gene is TRBJ2-2, the V gene TRBV7-2, with TRBD2 matching 8 bases. The CDR3 runs 17 residues. V shed 6 bases, J shed 4 bases, and the junction held 13 bases outside the gene matches. Germline V gives CDR1 SGHTA, CDR2 FQGNSA. As DNA, the CDR3 is TGTGCCAGCAGAAACACCGGGGGGGGCCTCCGCACCGGGGAGCTGTTTTTT. Protein sequence: CASRNTGGGLRTGELFF.

The rearrangement uses TRBV6-5 and TRBJ2-7; D is uncertain. Trimming removed 5 bases from V and 3 bases from J, with 17 bases in between. The CDR3 loop spans 15 amino acids. CDR1 and CDR2 (germline): MNHEY, SVGAGI. CDR3 sequence: CASSPTVGMGYEQYF. The CDR3 nucleotides are TGTGCCAGCAGTCCGACCGTGGGCATGGGCTACGAGCAGTACTTC.

V gene TRBV5-4 combines with J gene TRBJ2-7; 11 positions agree with TRBD2. The CDR3 runs 14 residues. Germline V gives CDR1 SGHNT, CDR2 YYREEE (reference sequence). V lost 1 base and J lost 3; bases outside the gene matches: 0. CDR3 in DNA: TGTGCCAGCAGCTTGACTAGCGGGGGCTACGAGCAGTACTTC. Translation gives CASSLTSGGYEQYF.

By sample share, this clone is medium-sized. The CDR3 loop is CASTYGGNTEAFF. The DNA of the CDR3 is TGTGCCAGCACCTACGGGGGGAACACTGAAGCTTTCTTT. The chain combines TRBV6-1 with TRBJ1-1; D is perhaps TRBD1 (5 bases). This CDR3 contains 13 residues. The V and J ends lost 7 bases and 1 base respectively, with 10 bases between them. The germline CDR1 and CDR2 sequences are MNHNS and SASEGT.

CDR3 coding DNA: TGTGCCAGCAGCGACAGCTCCTACGAGCAGTACTTC. Translation: CASSDSSYEQYF. The chain recombines TRBV11-2 with TRBJ2-7; possible D gene TRBD1, 5 bases. The CDR3 sequence is 12 residues long. The germline V and J ends were trimmed by 5 bases and 0 bases, with 5 bases remaining between them. Germline V lookup: CDR1 SGHAT, CDR2 FQNNGV.

This clone has a handful of counts. The chain combines TRBV7-3 with TRBJ1-1; 7 bases line up with TRBD1. Germline V gene lookup returns CDR1 SGHTA and CDR2 FQGTGA. CDR3 size: 15 residues. V lost 5 bases to trimming and J lost 5 bases; unmatched junction nucleotides: 11. In DNA, the CDR3 is TGTGCCAGCAGCCACGACGGACAGGTCGGAACTGAAGCTTTCTTT. This sequence encodes CASSHDGQVGTEAFF.

The V call is TRBV9, the J call TRBJ2-3; possible D gene TRBD2, 6 bases. The CDR3 contains 13 residues. CDR1 and CDR2 (germline): SGDLS, YYNGEE. V lost 4 bases, J lost 4 bases, and 10 bases lay in between. The CDR3 DNA reads as TGTGCCAGCAGCACGACTAGTGCAGATACGCAGTATTTT. This codes for CASSTTSADTQYF.

The rearrangement joins TRBV18 to TRBJ1-6; perhaps TRBD1 as D (5 bases). CDR1 is KGHSH and CDR2 is LQKENI in the germline V gene. There are 16 residues in the CDR3. The germline V and J ends were trimmed by 5 bases and 5 bases, with 16 bases remaining between them. This CDR3 reads CASSISGGSNNSPLHF. The CDR3 DNA is TGTGCCAGCTCAATCTCGGGGGGGAGTAATAATTCACCCCTCCACTTT.

The chain has TRBV15 and TRBJ1-1; 7 bases are a match to TRBD1. After removal of 1 base from V and 8 bases from J, the junction contained 10 bases not matched to a gene. Per germline, CDR1 LNHNV and CDR2 YYDKDF (reference sequence). This CDR3 is built from 15 residues. The CDR3 DNA reads as TGTGCCACCAGCAGAGGGGACAGTCTGGGGGTAGAAGCTTTCTTT. Amino acids: CATSRGDSLGVEAFF.

The chain employs TRBV7-3 and TRBJ2-3; 8 bases match TRBD2. Germline trimming cut 5 bases from V and 5 bases from J; bases unmatched to any gene: 12. This CDR3 contains 16 residues. The V gene's germline CDR1 is SGHTA and CDR2 FQGTGA. The chain's CDR3 is CASSQGLAPGIDTQYF. In DNA, the CDR3 is TGTGCCAGCAGCCAAGGACTAGCCCCAGGGATAGATACGCAGTATTTT. Full variable domain (missing parts from reference TRBV7-3 and TRBJ2-3): GAGVSQTPSNKVTEKGKYVELRCDPISGHTALYWYRQSLGQGPEFLIYFQGTGAADDSGLPNDRFFAVRPEGSVSTLKIQRTERGDSAVYLCASSQGLAPGIDTQYFGPGTRLTVL.

The chain carries TRBV20-1 and TRBJ1-2; TRBD1 might be the D (5 bases). Germline assignment: CDR1 DFQATT and CDR2 SNEGSKA (reference sequence). The V end lost 4 bases, the J end lost 8 bases, and 11 bases lay between the germline ends. The CDR3 sequence is 11 residues long. The CDR3 nucleotides read TGCAGTGCTACCGGGACTGGAGGCTACACCTTC. Translation gives CSATGTGGYTF.

Remarks on this clone: The junction departs from germline at one end; a sequencing error may be responsible. V and J are TRBV20-1 and TRBJ2-4; tentative D call: TRBD2 (5 bases). Germline assignment: CDR1 DFQATT and CDR2 SNEGSKA (reference sequence). The CDR3 is 11 amino acids. The CDR3 DNA sequence: TGCAGTGCTAGAAAAGCGGCGGAATTGAACTTC. It specifies CSARKAAELNF.

This clone has only one observation. The chain is built from TRBV6-6 and TRBJ2-3; tentatively, D is TRBD1 (5 bases). Trimming pared 7 bases from V and 1 base from J, leaving 15 bases between. The V gene's germline CDR1 is MNHNY and CDR2 SVGAGI (reference sequence). The CDR3 spans 15 residues. The CDR3 DNA reads TGTGCCAGCACTTCCGCGGACACTCGCACAGATACGCAGTATTTT. Protein: CASTSADTRTDTQYF.

The chain combines TRBV12-5 with TRBJ1-1; unclear D gene. Between the trimmed V and J ends, which lost 1 base and 6 bases, there was a span of 9 bases. The germline V gene encodes CDR1 LGHNT and CDR2 FRNRAP. The CDR3 loop spans 13 amino acids. CDR3 residues: CASGLAGLAEAFF. The CDR3 nucleotides are TGTGCTAGTGGTTTGGCGGGGTTGGCTGAAGCTTTCTTT.

This clone turned up a few times. This CDR3 reads CASSDVWRQFF. CDR3 nucleotides: TGTGCCAGCAGTGATGTTTGGAGGCAGTTCTTC. This chain joins TRBV2 and TRBJ2-1, with unresolved D. V lost 3 bases and J 12 bases, leaving 9 bases between the germline ends. The CDR3 is 11 amino acids. CDR1 and CDR2 (germline): SNHLY, FYNNEI. The full variable domain, its missing parts supplied by reference TRBV2 and TRBJ2-1, is EPEVTQTPSHQVTQMGQEVILRCVPISNHLYFYWYRQILGQKVEFLVSFYNNEISEKSEIFDDQFSVERPDGSNFTLKIRSTKLEDSAMYFCASSDVWRQFFGPGTRLTVL.

This clone was counted between two and nine times. CDR3 nucleotide sequence: TGTGCCAGCAGACAGGGGAGCACCACTGAAGCTTTCTTT. Translating gives CASRQGSTTEAFF. The chain joins TRBV6-6 to TRBJ1-1; 7 bases line up with TRBD1. V was pared by 6 bases and J by 4 bases, with 5 bases of the junction left unmatched. The CDR3 runs 13 residues. Germline loops: CDR1 MNHNY, CDR2 SVGAGI (reference sequence).

The chain employs TRBV7-2 and TRBJ2-1; D unclear. Germline assignment: CDR1 SGHTA and CDR2 FQGNSA. The CDR3 covers 13 residues. The ends were cut back, 1 base at V and 9 bases at J, with 10 bases in the middle. DNA for the CDR3: TGTGCCAGCAGCTTAGGCCCAGGCCGTGAGCAGTTCTTC. Protein: CASSLGPGREQFF.

This clone came up once. J is TRBJ2-5 and V is TRBV2; D may be TRBD1 (6 bases). The CDR3 is 13 amino acids. V gave up 5 bases and J gave up 1 base, with 8 bases separating them. CDR1 and CDR2 from the germline V gene are SNHLY and FYNNEI. CDR3 in DNA: TGTGCCAGCAGTCGGACAGTCCAAGAGACCCAGTACTTC. Translating it yields CASSRTVQETQYF.